This T cell receptor (beta chain) was captured in a study of siplizumab effects on memory and regulatory T cells. Study-wide points: Among sequences traceable to unstimulated CD4+ memory cells, alloreactive ones were significantly reduced by siplizumab. Treg origin accounted for an average of about 74% of mappable alloreactive CD4+ clones with siplizumab and less than 30% in controls. Suppressive activity of Tregs proliferating in siplizumab cultures remained unconfirmed.

TCRdb's copy holds only in-frame clones and misses some; the assay was immunoSEQ multiplex PCR. The table has roughly 100,000 clones, over 85% seen once; the top ten hold over 5.5%. Trimming cost V 0 bases and J 4 bases; bases outside gene matches: 5. The length of the CDR3 is 16 residues. CDR1 is SGHVS, CDR2 FNYEAQ, per germline. With respect to this clone: What it recognizes is unknown.

The sequence was collected from a human donor in good health. The sample comprised CD8+ T cells sorted from blood. The rearrangement joins TRBV7-6 to TRBJ2-1; TRBD2 agrees at 8 bases. CDR3 in amino acids: CASSLAGVAGYNEQFF. CDR3 bases: TGTGCCAGCAGCTTAGCGGGGGTAGCGGGGTACAATGAGCAGTTCTTC.